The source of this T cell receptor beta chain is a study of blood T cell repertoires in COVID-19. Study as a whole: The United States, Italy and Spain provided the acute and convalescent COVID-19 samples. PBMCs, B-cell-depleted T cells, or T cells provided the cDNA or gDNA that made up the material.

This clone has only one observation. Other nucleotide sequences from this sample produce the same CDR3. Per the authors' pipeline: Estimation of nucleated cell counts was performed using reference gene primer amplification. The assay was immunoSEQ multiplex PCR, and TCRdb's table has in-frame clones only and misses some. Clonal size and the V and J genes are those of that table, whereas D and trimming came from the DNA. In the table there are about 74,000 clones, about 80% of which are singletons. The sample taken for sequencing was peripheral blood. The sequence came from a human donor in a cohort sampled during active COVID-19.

Written as DNA, the CDR3 is TGTGCCAGCAGCTTAACCGCTAGCGGTTCCTACAATGAGCAGTTCTTC. Protein: CASSLTASGSYNEQFF. This chain links TRBV7-3 with TRBJ2-1, with TRBD2 matching over 7 bases. This CDR3 has 16 residues. Germline CDR1 SGHTA, CDR2 FQGTGA. Trimming took 0 bases from V and 1 from J; bases not matched to a gene: 3. The whole variable domain, remainder taken from reference TRBV7-3 and TRBJ2-1, is GAGVSQTPSNKVTEKGKYVELRCDPISGHTALYWYRQSLGQGPEFLIYFQGTGAADDSGLPNDRFFAVRPEGSVSTLKIQRTERGDSAVYLCASSLTASGSYNEQFFGPGTRLTVL.